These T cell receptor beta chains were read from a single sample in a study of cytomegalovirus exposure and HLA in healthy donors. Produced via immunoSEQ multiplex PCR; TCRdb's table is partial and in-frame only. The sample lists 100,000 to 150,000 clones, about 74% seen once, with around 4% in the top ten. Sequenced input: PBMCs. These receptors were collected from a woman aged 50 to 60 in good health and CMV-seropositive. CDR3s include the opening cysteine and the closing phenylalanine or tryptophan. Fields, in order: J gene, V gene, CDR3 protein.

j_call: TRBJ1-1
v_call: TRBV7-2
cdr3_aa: CASSLGLRGDTEAFF

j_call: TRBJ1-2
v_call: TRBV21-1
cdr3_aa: CASSKGADRGTSPRNFYGYTF

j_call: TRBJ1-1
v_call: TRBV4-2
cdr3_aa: CASSQVGQGNTEAFF

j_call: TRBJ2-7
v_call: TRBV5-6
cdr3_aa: CARGTGFVGEYSYEQYF

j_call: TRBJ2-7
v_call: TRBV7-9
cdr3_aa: CASSLGDRVFFYEQYF

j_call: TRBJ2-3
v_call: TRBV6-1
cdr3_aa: CASSEGDNTDTQYF

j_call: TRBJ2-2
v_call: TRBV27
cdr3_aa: CASSILPQGGGELFF

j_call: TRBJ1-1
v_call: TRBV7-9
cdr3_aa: CASSEQGANTEAFF

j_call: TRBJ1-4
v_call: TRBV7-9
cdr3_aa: CASNNRENEKLFF

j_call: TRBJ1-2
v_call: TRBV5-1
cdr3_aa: CASSQGTGAGSDGYTF

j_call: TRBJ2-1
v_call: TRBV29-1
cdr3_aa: CSVAPLGYNEQFF

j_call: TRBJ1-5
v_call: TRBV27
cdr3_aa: CASSFRGYQPQHF

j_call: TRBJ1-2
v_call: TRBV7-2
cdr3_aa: CASSTQGQGYGYTF

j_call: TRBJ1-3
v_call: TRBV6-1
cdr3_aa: CASSEGQVLGNTIYF

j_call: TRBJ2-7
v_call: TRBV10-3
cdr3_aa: CAISESVGTGGRSYEQYF

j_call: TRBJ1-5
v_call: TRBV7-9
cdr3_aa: CASSLGAGLQPQHF

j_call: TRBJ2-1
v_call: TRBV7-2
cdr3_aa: CASSLVGGGSYNEQFF

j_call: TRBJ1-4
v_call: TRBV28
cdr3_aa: CASSSPGTSITEKLFF

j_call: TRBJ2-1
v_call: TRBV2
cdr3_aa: CATRLAGNNEQFF

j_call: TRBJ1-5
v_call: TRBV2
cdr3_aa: CASRLQGIRRQPQHF

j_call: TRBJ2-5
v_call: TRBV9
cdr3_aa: CASRTKVDVPFSPTSHF

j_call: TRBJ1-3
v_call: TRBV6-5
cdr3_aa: CASSYNGQSSGNTIYF

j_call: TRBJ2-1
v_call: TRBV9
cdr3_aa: CASSVGWGAYNEQFF

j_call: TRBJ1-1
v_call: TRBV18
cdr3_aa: CASSKGQPNTEAFF

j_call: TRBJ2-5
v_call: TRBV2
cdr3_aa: CASRLAGVETQYF

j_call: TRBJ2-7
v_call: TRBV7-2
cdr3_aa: CASSLPGLGAYEQYF

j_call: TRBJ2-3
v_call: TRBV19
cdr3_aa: CASRPGISTDTQYF

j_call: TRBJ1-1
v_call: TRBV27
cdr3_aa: CASGRGGTEAFF

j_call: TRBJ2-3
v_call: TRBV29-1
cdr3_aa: CSARGLYTDTQYF

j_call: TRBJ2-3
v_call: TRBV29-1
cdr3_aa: CSVVEAGASDTQYF

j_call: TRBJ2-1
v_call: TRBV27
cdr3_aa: CASSLTSGVYNEQFF

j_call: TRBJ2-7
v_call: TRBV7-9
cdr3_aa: CASSPRAGTGKPEQYF

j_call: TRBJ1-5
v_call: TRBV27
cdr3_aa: CASSLVSSNQPQHF

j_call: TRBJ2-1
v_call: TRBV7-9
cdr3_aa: CASSLGKLAGAHNEQFF

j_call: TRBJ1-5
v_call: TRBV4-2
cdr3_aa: CASSHTDRAGQPQHF

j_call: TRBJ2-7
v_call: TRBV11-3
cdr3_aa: CASSLHYRGEQYF

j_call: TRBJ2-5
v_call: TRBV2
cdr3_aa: CASCPDARETQYF

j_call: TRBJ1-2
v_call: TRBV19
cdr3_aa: CASSPSTAGGAGYGYTF

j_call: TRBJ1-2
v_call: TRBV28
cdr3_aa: CAISGGLYGYTF

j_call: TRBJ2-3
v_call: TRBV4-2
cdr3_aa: CASSQGQGGTDTQYF